Listed below are T cell receptor beta chains from one sample, sequenced in a study of control samples from healthy donors and cancer patients. TCRdb's table, derived via immunoSEQ multiplex PCR, lists solely in-frame clones and lacks some. This sample carries 150,000 to 180,000 clones, about 94% of them seen once, and the ten largest clones take about 5%. Sequenced sample: blood. The receptors were gathered from a man aged 35 to 55 in good health. Each CDR3 is given with its conserved first and last residue.

V | length | CDR3
TRBV7-8 | 15 | CASSRGSTKTYEQYF
TRBV29-1 | 11 | CSVTQDRVPFF
TRBV19 | 13 | CASSPRGGNTIYF
TRBV3-1/TRBV3-2 | 14 | CASSQLAGTDTQYF
TRBV10-1 | 16 | CASTRSGTQTPGTQYF
TRBV19 | 12 | CASSTGLYEQYF
TRBV18 | 16 | CASSPGRSPMNTEAFF
TRBV19 | 14 | CASKRSVDTDTQYF
TRBV3-1/TRBV3-2 | 16 | CASSQVLPRVGETQYF
TRBV12-1 | 12 | CAGGGTQETQYF
TRBV24-1 | 16 | CATSDPGQEDYNEQFF
TRBV29-1 | 13 | CSVEAGVPYEQYF
TRBV18 | 12 | CASSPGGYEQYF
TRBV18 | 15 | CASSPAGTGEDGYTF
TRBV10-3 | 15 | CAISDGQNAAYEQYF
TRBV21-1 | 11 | CASPSERELFF
TRBV19 | 14 | CASSTLAGGHTQYF
TRBV5-1 | 17 | CASSLHGGTSSYNEQFF
TRBV6-5 | 11 | CASVRGDEQYF
TRBV24-1 | 13 | CATRATGGTEAFF
TRBV11-2 | 16 | CASSLSSSGGANEQYF
TRBV2 | 13 | CASRRGVGETQYF
TRBV7-3 | 11 | CASSLGGTQYF
TRBV28 | 14 | CASSNGQRGTEAFF
TRBV2 | 15 | CASSRLAGAGDTQYF
TRBV28 | 13 | CASITLRGNGYTF
TRBV6-6 | 12 | CASSYSTDGYTF
TRBV27 | 18 | CASRRTGTGASGANVLTF
TRBV4-1 | 18 | CASSQDWGNRGQSYGYTF
TRBV5-5 | 14 | CASSRDLAKNIQYF
TRBV6-5 | 14 | CASRTGQANTEAFF
TRBV9 | 14 | CASGDSSWGQPQHF
TRBV5-1 | 14 | CASSLGWGLYEQYF
TRBV27 | 12 | CASSSGANVLTF
TRBV9 | 15 | CASSVGTNSLYEQYF
TRBV27 | 13 | CASSPGRNYGYTF
TRBV3-1/TRBV3-2 | 12 | CASSHQYYGYTF
TRBV9 | 17 | CASSKGMDRGMGNEQFF
TRBV19 | 15 | CASSRTSGSYNEQFF
TRBV6-6 | 17 | CASSPRTRQGASQPQHF
TRBV6-5 | 16 | CASSYGGTAAVYGYTF
TRBV18 | 13 | CASSGAPNEKLFF
TRBV6-5 | 14 | CASRPGQTTGELFF
TRBV19 | 14 | CASSITQGVQPQHF
TRBV5-1 | 16 | CASSPEGLTTAYEQYF
TRBV7-8 | 16 | CASSLYRTGDGTEAFF
TRBV7-2 | 13 | CASSFPGPLAQYF
TRBV5-1 | 15 | CASSLEGQGTDTQYF
TRBV24-1 | 13 | CATSGGGSDTQYF
TRBV7-9 | 16 | CASSFYRDLSGNTIYF
TRBV24-1 | 12 | CATQQGADTQYF
TRBV28 | 18 | CASSLGGTPGHINTEAFF
TRBV2 | 16 | CAGRRAASSYNSPLHF
TRBV28 | 15 | CASSWDSSNNSPLHF
TRBV5-1 | 14 | CASRQGQGDTEAFF